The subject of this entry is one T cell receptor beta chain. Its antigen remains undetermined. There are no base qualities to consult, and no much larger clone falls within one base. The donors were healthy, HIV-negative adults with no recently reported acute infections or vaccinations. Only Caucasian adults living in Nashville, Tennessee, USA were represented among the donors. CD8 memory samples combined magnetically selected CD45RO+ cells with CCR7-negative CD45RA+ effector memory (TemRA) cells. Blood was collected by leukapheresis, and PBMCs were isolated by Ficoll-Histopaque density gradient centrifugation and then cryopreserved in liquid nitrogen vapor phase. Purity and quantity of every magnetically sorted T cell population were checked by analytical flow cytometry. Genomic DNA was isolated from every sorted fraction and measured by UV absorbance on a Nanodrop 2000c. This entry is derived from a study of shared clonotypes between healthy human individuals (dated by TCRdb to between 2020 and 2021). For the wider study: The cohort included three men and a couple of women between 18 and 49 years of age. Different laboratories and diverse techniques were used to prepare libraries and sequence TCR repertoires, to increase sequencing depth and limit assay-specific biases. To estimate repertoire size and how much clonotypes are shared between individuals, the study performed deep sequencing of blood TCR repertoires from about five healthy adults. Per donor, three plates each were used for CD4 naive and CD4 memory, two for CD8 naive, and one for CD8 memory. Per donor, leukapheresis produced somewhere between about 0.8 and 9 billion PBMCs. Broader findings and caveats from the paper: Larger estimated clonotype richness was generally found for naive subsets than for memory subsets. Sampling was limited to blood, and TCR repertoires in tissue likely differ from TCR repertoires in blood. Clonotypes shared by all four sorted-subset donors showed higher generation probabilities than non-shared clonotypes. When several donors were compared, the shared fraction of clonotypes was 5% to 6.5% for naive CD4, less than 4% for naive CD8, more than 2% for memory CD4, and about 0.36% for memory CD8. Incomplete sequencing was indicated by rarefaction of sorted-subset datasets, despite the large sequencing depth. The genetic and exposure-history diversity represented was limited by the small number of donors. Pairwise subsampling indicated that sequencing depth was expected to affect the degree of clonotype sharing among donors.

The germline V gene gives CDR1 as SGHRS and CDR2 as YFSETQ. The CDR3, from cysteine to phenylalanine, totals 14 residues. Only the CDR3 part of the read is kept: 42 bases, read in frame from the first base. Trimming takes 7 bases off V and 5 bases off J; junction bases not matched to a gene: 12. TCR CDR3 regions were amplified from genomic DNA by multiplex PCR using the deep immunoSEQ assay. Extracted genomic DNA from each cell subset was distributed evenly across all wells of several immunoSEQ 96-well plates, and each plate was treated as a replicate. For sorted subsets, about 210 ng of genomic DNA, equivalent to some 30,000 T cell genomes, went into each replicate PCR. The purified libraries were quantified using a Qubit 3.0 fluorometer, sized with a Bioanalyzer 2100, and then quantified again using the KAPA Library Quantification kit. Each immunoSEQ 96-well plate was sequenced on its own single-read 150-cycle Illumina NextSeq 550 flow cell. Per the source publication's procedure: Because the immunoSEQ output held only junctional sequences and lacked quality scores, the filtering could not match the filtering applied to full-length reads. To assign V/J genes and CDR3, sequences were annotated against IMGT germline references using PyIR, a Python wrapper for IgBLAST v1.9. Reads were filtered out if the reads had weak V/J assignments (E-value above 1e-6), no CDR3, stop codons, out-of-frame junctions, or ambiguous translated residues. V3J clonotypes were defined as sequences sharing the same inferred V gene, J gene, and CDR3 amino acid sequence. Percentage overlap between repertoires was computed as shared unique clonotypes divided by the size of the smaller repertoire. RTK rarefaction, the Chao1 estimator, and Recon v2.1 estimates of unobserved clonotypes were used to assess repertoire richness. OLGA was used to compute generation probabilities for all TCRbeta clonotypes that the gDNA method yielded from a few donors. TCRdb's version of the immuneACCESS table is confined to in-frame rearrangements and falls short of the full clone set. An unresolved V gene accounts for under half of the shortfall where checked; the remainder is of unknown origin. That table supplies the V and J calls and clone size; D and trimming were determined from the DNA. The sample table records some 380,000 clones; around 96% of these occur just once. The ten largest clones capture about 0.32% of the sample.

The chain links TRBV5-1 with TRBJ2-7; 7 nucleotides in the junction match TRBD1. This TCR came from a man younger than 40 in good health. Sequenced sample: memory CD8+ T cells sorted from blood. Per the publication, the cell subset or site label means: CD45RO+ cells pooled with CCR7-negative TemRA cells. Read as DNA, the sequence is TGCGCCAGCTGTCTCTGGACAGGTGACAACGAGCAGTACTTC. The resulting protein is CASCLWTGDNEQYF.